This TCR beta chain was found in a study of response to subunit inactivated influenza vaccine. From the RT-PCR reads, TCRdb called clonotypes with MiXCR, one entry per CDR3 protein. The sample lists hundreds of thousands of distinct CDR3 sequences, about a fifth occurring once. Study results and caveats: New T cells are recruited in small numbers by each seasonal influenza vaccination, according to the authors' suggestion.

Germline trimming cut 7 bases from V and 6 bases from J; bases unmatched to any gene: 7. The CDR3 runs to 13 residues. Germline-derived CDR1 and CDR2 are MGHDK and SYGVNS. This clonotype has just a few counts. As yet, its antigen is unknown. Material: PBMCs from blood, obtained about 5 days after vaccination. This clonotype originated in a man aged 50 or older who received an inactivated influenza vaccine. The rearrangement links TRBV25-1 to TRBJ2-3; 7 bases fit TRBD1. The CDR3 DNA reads TGTGCCAGCAATAGACAGGGCGAGGATACGCAGTATTTT. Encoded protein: CASNRQGEDTQYF.